Included here is one TCR beta chain sequence, with context. CDR3 length: 15 amino acids. V lost 0 bases to trimming and J lost 0 bases, with 5 bases between them. CDR1 MRHNA and CDR2 SNTAGT come from the germline V gene. This record comes from a study of blood T cell repertoires in COVID-19. Study-wide context: T cells, B-cell-depleted T cells, or PBMCs provided the cDNA or gDNA that served as material.

Original processing notes: The authors estimated nucleated cell counts from reference gene primer amplification. Here immunoSEQ multiplex PCR was the method, and the copy in TCRdb shows in-frame clones only, minus some. For V, J and clone size, that table is used; D and trimming come from the DNA. The table shows 200,000 or so clones, with about 85% occurring only once. Sequencing used PBMCs or T cells enriched from blood (not recorded which). The TCR was taken from a man aged 30-40 years who had recovered from COVID-19. The chain employs TRBV6-4 and TRBJ2-2; D might be TRBD2 (5 bases). CDR3 sequence reads: CASSDSSANTGELFF. DNA of the CDR3: TGTGCCAGCAGTGACTCTAGCGCGAACACCGGGGAGCTGTTTTTT.